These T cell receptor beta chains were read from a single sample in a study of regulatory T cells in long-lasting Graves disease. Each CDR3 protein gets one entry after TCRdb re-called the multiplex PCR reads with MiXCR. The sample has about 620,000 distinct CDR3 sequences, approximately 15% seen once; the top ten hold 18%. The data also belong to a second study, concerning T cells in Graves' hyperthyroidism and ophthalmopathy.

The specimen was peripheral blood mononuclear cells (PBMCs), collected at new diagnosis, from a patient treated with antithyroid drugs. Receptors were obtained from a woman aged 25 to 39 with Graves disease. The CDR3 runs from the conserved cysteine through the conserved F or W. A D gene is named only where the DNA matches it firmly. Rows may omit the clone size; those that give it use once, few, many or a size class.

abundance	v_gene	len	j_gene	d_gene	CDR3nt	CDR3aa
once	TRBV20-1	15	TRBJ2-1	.	TGCAGTGCTAGAGATCCGAGGGGCTCCTACAATGAGCAGTTCTTC	CSARDPRGSYNEQFF
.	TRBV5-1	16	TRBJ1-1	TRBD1	TGCGCCAGCAGCTTGGGGGACAGATCGATGAACACTGAAGCTTTCTTT	CASSLGDRSMNTEAFF
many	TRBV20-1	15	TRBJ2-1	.	TGCAGTGCCGGGACAGCGGGAGTTATGTACAATGAGCAGTTCTTC	CSAGTAGVMYNEQFF
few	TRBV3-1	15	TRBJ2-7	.	TGTGCCAGCAGCCGATTGCCAGGACAGCCCTACGAGCAGTACTTC	CASSRLPGQPYEQYF
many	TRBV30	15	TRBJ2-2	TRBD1	TGTGCCTGGAGGCGCCCTGACAGGGACGGCGGGGAGCTGTTTTTT	CAWRRPDRDGGELFF
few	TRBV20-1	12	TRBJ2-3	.	TGCAGTGCTACAGGGGTTACAGATACGCAGTATTTT	CSATGVTDTQYF
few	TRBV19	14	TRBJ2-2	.	TGTGCCAGTGCCGACGGAGCGAACACCGGGGAGCTGTTTTTT	CASADGANTGELFF
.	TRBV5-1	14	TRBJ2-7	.	TGCGCCAGCAGCTTAGATGGACAGCTCTACGAGCAGTACTTC	CASSLDGQLYEQYF
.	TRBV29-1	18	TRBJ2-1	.	TGCAGCGTTGAATTCAAGGAGACAGTGACCGACTCCTACAATGAGCAGTTCTTC	CSVEFKETVTDSYNEQFF
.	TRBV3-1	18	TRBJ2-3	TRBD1	TGTGCCAGCAGCTTCTTGTTAATGGGACAGGGGGCCACAGATACGCAGTATTTT	CASSFLLMGQGATDTQYF
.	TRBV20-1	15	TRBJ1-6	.	TGCAGTGCCGCGAATGAGGGTTCCTATAATTCACCCCTCCACTTT	CSAANEGSYNSPLHF
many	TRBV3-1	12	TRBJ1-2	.	TGTGCCAGCAGCAACTCAGGGGTCGGCTACACCTTC	CASSNSGVGYTF
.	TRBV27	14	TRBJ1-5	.	TGTGCCAGCAGTTTAAAAGGGCCGGGTCAGCCCCAGCATTTT	CASSLKGPGQPQHF